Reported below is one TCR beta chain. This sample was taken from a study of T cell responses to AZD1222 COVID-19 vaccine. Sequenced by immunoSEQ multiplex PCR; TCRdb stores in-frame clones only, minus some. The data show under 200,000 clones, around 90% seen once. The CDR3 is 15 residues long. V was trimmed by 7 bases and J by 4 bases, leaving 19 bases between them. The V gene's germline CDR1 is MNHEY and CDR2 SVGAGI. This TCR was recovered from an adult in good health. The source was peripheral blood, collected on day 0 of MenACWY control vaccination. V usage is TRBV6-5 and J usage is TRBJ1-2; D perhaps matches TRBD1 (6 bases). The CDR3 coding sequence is TGTGCCAGCATCAATAGGGGGGGAGAGGGCTATGGCTACACCTTC. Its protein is CASINRGGEGYGYTF.